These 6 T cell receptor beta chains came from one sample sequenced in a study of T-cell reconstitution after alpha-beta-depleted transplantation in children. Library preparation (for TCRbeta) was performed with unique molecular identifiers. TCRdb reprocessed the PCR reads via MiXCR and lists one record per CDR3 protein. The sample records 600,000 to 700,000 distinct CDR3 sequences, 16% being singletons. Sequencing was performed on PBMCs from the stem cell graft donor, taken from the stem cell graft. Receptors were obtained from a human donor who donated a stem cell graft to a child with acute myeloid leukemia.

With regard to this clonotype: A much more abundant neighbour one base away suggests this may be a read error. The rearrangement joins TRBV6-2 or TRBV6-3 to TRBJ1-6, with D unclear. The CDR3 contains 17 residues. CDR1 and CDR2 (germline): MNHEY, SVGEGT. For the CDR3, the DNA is TGTGCCAGCAGTTACTCTGGGCAGGCAGCCTATAGTTCACCCCTCCACTTT. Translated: CASSYSGQAAYSSPLHF.

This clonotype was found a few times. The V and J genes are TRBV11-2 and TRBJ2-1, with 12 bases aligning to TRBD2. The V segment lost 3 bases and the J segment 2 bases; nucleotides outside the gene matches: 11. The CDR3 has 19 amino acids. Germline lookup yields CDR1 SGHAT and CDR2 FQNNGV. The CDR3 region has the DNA TGTGCCAGCAGCTTCCCCCGGACTAGCGGGGCCCAGGCCTACAATGAGCAGTTCTTC. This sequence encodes CASSFPRTSGAQAYNEQFF.

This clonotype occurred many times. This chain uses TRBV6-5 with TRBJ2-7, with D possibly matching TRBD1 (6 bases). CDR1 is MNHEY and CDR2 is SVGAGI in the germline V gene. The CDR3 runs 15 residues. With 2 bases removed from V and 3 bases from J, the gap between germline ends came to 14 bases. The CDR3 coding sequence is TGTGCCAGCAGTTACCGTCAGTCAGGGGTCTACGAGCAGTACTTC. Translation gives CASSYRQSGVYEQYF.

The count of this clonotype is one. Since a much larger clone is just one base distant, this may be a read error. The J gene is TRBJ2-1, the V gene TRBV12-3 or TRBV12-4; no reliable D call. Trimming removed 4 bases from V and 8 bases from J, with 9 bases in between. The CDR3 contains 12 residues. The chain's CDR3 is CASSYFVDEQFF. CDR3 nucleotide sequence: TGTGCCAGCAGTTACTTTGTTGATGAGCAGTTCTTC.

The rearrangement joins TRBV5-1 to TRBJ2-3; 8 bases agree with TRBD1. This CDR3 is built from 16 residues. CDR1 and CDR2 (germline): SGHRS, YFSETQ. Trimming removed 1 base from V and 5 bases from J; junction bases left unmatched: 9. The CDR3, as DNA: TGCGCCAGCAGCTTGCGGACAGGGATCAGAGGAGATACGCAGTATTTT. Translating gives CASSLRTGIRGDTQYF.

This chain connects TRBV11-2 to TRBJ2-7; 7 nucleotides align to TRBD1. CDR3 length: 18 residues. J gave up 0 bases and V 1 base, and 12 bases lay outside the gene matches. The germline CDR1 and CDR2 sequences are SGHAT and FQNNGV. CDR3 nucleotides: TGTGCCAGCAGCTTAGGACCCCCCGGGGCAGGGGGCTCCTACGAGCAGTACTTC. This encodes CASSLGPPGAGGSYEQYF.